These 17 T cell receptor beta chains were all obtained from the same sample, sequenced in a study of identical twins. Using its own MiXCR run on the 5' RACE reads, TCRdb lists one record per CDR3 protein. The data show about 470,000 distinct CDR3 sequences, 20% to 25% seen once. This sample was also put to use in a study of T cells expressing NK-cell markers.

Sequencing was carried out using CD4+ T cells sorted from blood. These receptors were taken from a woman under 30 in good health.

The chain combines TRBV6-5 with TRBJ1-6, with 9 bases that match TRBD1. V shed 2 bases, J shed 7 bases, and the junction held 3 bases outside the gene matches. Per the germline V gene, CDR1 is MNHEY and CDR2 is SVGAGI. The CDR3 has 15 residues. Here the CDR3 reads CASSYTGGRNSPLHF. The CDR3 DNA reads TGTGCCAGCAGTTACACAGGGGGCAGGAATTCACCCCTCCACTTT.

The chain joins TRBV20-1 to TRBJ2-3; D perhaps matches TRBD1 (6 bases). The ends were cut back, 6 bases at V and 2 bases at J, with 21 bases in the middle. Looked up from germline, CDR1 is DFQATT and CDR2 is SNEGSKA (reference sequence). There are 16 residues in the CDR3. CDR3 amino acids: CSAHRFGGITTDTQYF. The CDR3 nucleotides are TGCAGTGCCCATCGCTTTGGGGGCATCACCACAGATACGCAGTATTTT.

The V gene is TRBV20-1, the J gene TRBJ1-2; 7 bases are shared with TRBD1. The germline V gene encodes CDR1 DFQATT and CDR2 SNEGSKA (reference sequence). V was pared by 0 bases and J by 5 bases, with 9 bases of the junction left unmatched. The CDR3 runs 15 residues. CDR3 region: CSARDSRTGAYGYTF. DNA of the CDR3: TGCAGTGCTAGAGATAGCAGGACAGGAGCATATGGCTACACCTTC.

Remarks on this clonotype: Germline and junction disagree at one end, which may indicate a read error. The V and J genes are TRBV5-1 and TRBJ2-1; the match to TRBD2 covers 12 bases. The CDR3 consists of 15 residues. Per germline, CDR1 SGHRS and CDR2 YFSETQ. The CDR3 region has the DNA TGTGCCAGCAGCCTAGCGGGAGGGAACTACAATGAGCAGTTCTTC. This encodes CASSLAGGNYNEQFF. Supplemented by reference TRBV5-1 and TRBJ2-1, the full variable domain reads KAGVTQTPRYLIKTRGQQVTLSCSPISGHRSVSWYQQTPGQGLQFLFEYFSETQRNKGNFPGRFSGRQFSNSRSEMNVSTLELGDSALYLCASSLAGGNYNEQFFGPGTRLTVL.

The chain joins TRBV12-3 or TRBV12-4 to TRBJ2-4; 9 bases agree with TRBD1. V lost 6 bases to trimming and J lost 8 bases; unmatched junction nucleotides: 8. The CDR3 is 14 amino acids. CDR3 residues: CASSSGTGLYIQYF. In DNA form, the CDR3 reads TGTGCCAGCAGCTCCGGGACAGGGCTTTACATTCAGTACTTC.

The chain uses TRBV9 and TRBJ2-2; 10 bases match TRBD1. Trimming at V came to 0 bases and at J to 3 bases, leaving 2 bases not matched to a gene. The CDR3 contains 16 residues. Germline-derived CDR1 and CDR2 are SGDLS and YYNGEE. CDR3 residues: CASSVGQGAYTGELFF. As DNA, the CDR3 is TGTGCCAGCAGCGTAGGACAGGGGGCGTACACCGGGGAGCTGTTTTTT.

CDR3 nucleotide sequence: TGTGCCAGCAGCTTAGCGGCCTCCTGGCGATCGTCTCCCCAGTACTTC. Translation gives CASSLAASWRSSPQYF. The rearrangement joins TRBV7-9 to TRBJ2-7, with D uncertain. V was shortened by 0 bases and J by 10 bases, with 22 bases between the two germline ends. The germline V gene has CDR1 SEHNR and CDR2 FQNEAQ (reference sequence). CDR3 length: 16 amino acids.

The CDR3 DNA follows: TGCAGTGCGAGATGGTCCCTAGCGGTAAAAGAGACCCAGTACTTC. Encoded protein: CSARWSLAVKETQYF. This chain joins TRBV20-1 and TRBJ2-5, with 7 nucleotides matching TRBD2. The CDR3 is 15 residues long. V trimming: 6 bases; J trimming: 3 bases; junction bases outside the gene matches: 13. The V gene's germline CDR1 is DFQATT and CDR2 SNEGSKA (reference sequence).

This clonotype was detected a few times. This chain joins TRBV29-1 and TRBJ2-1; 7 nucleotides line up with TRBD1. Germline CDR1 and CDR2: SQVTM and ANQGSEA. The CDR3 spans 14 residues. V lost 6 bases to trimming and J lost 0 bases; unmatched junction nucleotides: 5. The CDR3 here is CSVDRESSYNEQFF. Here the CDR3 DNA reads TGCAGCGTAGACAGGGAGAGCTCCTACAATGAGCAGTTCTTC.

The table lists this clonotype with a few counts. This sequence joins TRBV7-9 and TRBJ1-4; D ambiguous. V gave up 4 bases and J gave up 5 bases, with 11 bases separating them. CDR3 length equals 14 residues. In germline, CDR1 is SEHNR, CDR2 FQNEAQ (reference sequence). CDR3 bases: TGTGCCAGCAGCTATCACGTTGCGAATGAAAAACTGTTTTTT. Protein sequence: CASSYHVANEKLFF.

The chain is built from TRBV27 and TRBJ2-2; no definite D call. Germline CDR1 MNHEY, CDR2 SMNVEV (reference sequence). This CDR3 region has 15 residues. The V end was cut by 3 bases, the J end by 6 bases, with 14 bases between. CDR3 bases: TGTGCCAGCAGTTTGGCCGCCCGGATTTCCGGGGAGCTGTTTTTT. This gives the protein CASSLAARISGELFF.

A few counts support this clonotype. The chain links TRBV6-5 to TRBJ2-1; D gene ambiguous. The CDR3 sequence is 14 residues long. Germline CDR1 reads MNHEY; CDR2 reads SVGAGI. V was cut by 2 bases and J by 6 bases, with 11 bases left in between. For the CDR3, the DNA is TGTGCCAGCAGTTACGATCATGTGGGCAATGAGCAGTTCTTC. Amino acids: CASSYDHVGNEQFF.

Only a few counts were recorded for this clonotype. The chain carries TRBV20-1 and TRBJ2-7; the D call may be TRBD1 or TRBD2 (5 bases each). The CDR3 loop spans 17 amino acids. CDR1 is DFQATT, CDR2 SNEGSKA, per germline (reference sequence). Trimming pared 1 base from V and 3 bases from J, leaving 22 bases between. Written as DNA, the CDR3 is TGCAGTGCTAGAGTTTCCGGGGCTAACCAGCTCCTCTACGAGCAGTACTTC. Translation: CSARVSGANQLLYEQYF.

This clonotype turned up a few times. The chain couples TRBV20-1 to TRBJ2-7, with TRBD2 matching over 12 bases. This CDR3 spans 14 amino acids. Trimming removed 0 bases from V and 6 bases from J; junction bases left unmatched: 3. Germline CDR1 reads DFQATT; CDR2 reads SNEGSKA (reference sequence). CDR3 bases: TGCAGTGCTAGAGATCTAGCGGGGGGGGTCGAGCAGTACTTC. It encodes CSARDLAGGVEQYF.

This clonotype was seen more than once but under ten times. V is TRBV10-3 and J is TRBJ2-1; 13 nucleotides line up with TRBD2. The CDR3 sequence is 15 residues long. Unmatched junction bases numbered 7, after V lost 5 bases and J lost 9 bases. CDR1 is ENHRY, CDR2 SYGVKD, per germline. Here the CDR3 reads CAISPGLAGHGEQFF. The CDR3 coding sequence is TGTGCCATCAGTCCGGGACTAGCGGGACATGGTGAGCAGTTCTTC.

The CDR3 sequence is CASSPLASSDEQFF. In DNA form, the CDR3 reads TGTGCCAGCTCACCACTGGCTAGTTCCGATGAGCAGTTCTTC. This chain joins TRBV18 and TRBJ2-1; D gene uncertain. V was trimmed by 1 base and J by 8 bases, leaving 12 bases between them. This CDR3 comprises 14 residues. CDR1 is KGHSH and CDR2 is LQKENI in the germline V gene.

The rearrangement uses TRBV12-3 or TRBV12-4 and TRBJ2-3, with D unresolved. The CDR3 is 15 amino acids. Trimming took 2 bases from V and 1 from J, leaving 10 bases between them. CDR3 sequence: CASSLQQPGTDTQYF. The DNA for the CDR3 is TGTGCCAGCAGTTTACAGCAACCTGGCACAGATACGCAGTATTTT.